This TCR beta chain comes out of a study of blood T cells in healthy people across ages. Overall study findings and caveats: Estimated diversity across one million T cells was deemed an underestimate. Lack of knowledge of donor CMV status possibly confounded expanded clonotype changes. There was a strong correlation between TCR beta diversity and naive T cell percentage.

Primed by a sample-barcoded 5' primer and a J-beta primer mix, a second PCR proceeded for roughly 7 to 11 cycles. MiXCR, run by TCRdb on the 5' RACE reads, gives a single entry per CDR3 protein. The repertoire holds about 640,000 distinct CDR3 sequences, with about 30% as singletons. This clonotype was seen many times. Its antigen remains unidentified. Each of the donors had approximately 10 milliliters of peripheral blood drawn into EDTA-treated Vacutainer tubes. V was shortened by 6 bases and J by 4 bases, with 13 bases between the two germline ends. The germline V gene has CDR1 MDHEN and CDR2 SYDVKM. The CDR3 spans 13 residues.

This chain links TRBV28 with TRBJ2-7; TRBD1 or TRBD2 may be the D gene (5 bases each). This receptor was taken from a woman aged 80 or over in good health. The sequencing sample was made of blood. CDR3 DNA sequence: TGTGCCAGCAGCCAGGGACCCGTATACGAGCAGTACTTC. Protein sequence: CASSQGPVYEQYF.